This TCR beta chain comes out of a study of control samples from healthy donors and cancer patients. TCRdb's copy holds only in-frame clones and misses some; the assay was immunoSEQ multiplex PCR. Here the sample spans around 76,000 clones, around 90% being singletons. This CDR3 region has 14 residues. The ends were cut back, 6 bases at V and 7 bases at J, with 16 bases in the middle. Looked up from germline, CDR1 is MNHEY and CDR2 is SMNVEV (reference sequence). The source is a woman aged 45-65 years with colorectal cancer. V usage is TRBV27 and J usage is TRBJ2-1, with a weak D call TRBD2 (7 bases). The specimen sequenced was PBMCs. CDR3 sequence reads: CASRGGGIENEQFF. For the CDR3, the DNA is TGTGCCAGCAGAGGGGGGGGCATAGAGAATGAGCAGTTCTTC.